The TCR beta chain described here comes from a study of cytomegalovirus exposure and HLA in healthy donors. Study-level points and caveats: As confirmed in vitro, three CMV-associated chains were specific for CMV antigens. Cytomegalovirus association was listed for under 200 TCR beta chains.

Method: immunoSEQ multiplex PCR; TCRdb's copy keeps in-frame clones and lacks some. Seen here are approximately 260,000 clones, around 86% observed once, and the top ten hold 1% to 1.5%. As for this clone: Its antigen is currently unknown. One end of the junction fails to match germline, which may point to a read error.

Germline V gene sequence: CDR1 ENHRY, CDR2 SYGVKD. This CDR3 contains 16 residues. The material sequenced was PBMCs. The TCR originated in a woman aged 25 to 39 in good health and CMV-seropositive. V usage is TRBV10-3 and J usage is TRBJ2-1, with 9 bases matching TRBD2. CDR3 region: CATSSGSGAYYNEQFF. DNA of the CDR3: TGTGCCACCAGTAGCGGGAGTGGGGCTTACTACAATGAGCAGTTCTTC.